This entry features one TCR beta chain sequence. The sample comes from a study of shared clonotypes between healthy human individuals. Clones were read by immunoSEQ multiplex PCR, and TCRdb kept only the in-frame ones, dropping some. The repertoire includes millions of clones, about 92% of them detected once, and 0.39% sits in the top ten. Input material: naive CD4+ T cells from PBMCs. Subset here: CD45RA+ positively selected. The sequence came from a man younger than 35 in good health. Some clones in this sample may be carry-over from other donors' samples.

The CDR3 here is CAISETQDNYGYTF. CDR3 coding DNA: TGTGCCATCAGTGAAACTCAGGATAACTATGGCTACACCTTC. The J gene is TRBJ1-2, the V gene TRBV10-3; D not resolved. The CDR3 contains 14 residues. Trimming removed 3 bases at V and 1 base at J, with 9 bases between. Germline CDR1 ENHRY, CDR2 SYGVKD.